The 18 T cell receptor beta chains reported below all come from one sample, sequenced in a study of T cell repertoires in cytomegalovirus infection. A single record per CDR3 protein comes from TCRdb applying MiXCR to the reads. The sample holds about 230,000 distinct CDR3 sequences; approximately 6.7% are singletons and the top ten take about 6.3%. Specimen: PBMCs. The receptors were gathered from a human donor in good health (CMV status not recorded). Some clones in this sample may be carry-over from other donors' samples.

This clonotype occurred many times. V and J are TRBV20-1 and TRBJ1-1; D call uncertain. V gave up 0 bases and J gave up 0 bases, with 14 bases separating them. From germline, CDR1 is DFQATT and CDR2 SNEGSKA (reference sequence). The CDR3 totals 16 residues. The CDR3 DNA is TGCAGTGCTAGAGAATTGGGAGGCGGGATGAACACTGAAGCTTTCTTT. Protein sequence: CSARELGGGMNTEAFF.

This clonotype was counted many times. CDR3 nucleotides: TGCGCCAGCAGCCAAGACCCCCAGGGTACAGAAGCTTTCTTT. Translating it yields CASSQDPQGTEAFF. This sequence joins TRBV4-3 and TRBJ1-1; TRBD1 is a possible D gene (5 bases). Germline V gene lookup returns CDR1 LGHNA and CDR2 YSLEER. Trimming cost V 0 bases and J 8 bases, with 13 bases left between them. This CDR3 spans 14 amino acids.

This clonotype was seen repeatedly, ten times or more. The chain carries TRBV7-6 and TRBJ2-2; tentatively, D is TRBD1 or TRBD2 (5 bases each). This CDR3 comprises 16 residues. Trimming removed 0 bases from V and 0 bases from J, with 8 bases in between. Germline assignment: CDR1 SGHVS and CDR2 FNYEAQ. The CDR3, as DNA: TGTGCCAGCAGCTTAGCGACAGCGGCGAACACCGGGGAGCTGTTTTTT. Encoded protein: CASSLATAANTGELFF.

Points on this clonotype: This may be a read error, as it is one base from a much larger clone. The DNA of the CDR3 is TGCAGTGCTGGGGGGACTAGCGGGGGAAATGAGCTGTTCTTC. This gives the protein CSAGGTSGGNELFF. The V gene is TRBV20-1, the J gene TRBJ2-1; 14 bases line up with TRBD2. The CDR3 runs 14 residues. Germline V gene sequence: CDR1 DFQATT, CDR2 SNEGSKA (reference sequence).

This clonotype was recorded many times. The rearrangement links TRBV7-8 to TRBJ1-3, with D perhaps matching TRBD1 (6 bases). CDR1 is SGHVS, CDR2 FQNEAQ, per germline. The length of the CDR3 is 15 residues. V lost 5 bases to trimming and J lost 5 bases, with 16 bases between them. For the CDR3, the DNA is TGTGCCAGCAGCCTCGAGGGGGGGGCAAGAAACACCATATATTTT. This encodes CASSLEGGARNTIYF. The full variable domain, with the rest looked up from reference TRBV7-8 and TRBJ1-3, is GAGVSQSPRYKVAKRGQDVALRCDPISGHVSLFWYQQALGQGPEFLTYFQNEAQLDKSGLPSDRFFAERPEGSVSTLKIQRTQQEDSAVYLCASSLEGGARNTIYFGEGSWLTVV.

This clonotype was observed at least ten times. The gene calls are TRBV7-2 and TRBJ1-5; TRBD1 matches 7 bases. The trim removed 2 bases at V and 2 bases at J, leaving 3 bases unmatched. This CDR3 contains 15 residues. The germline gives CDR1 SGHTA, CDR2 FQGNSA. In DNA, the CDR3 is TGTGCCAGCAGCTTAACCGGGACAGGCAATCAGCCCCAGCATTTT. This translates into CASSLTGTGNQPQHF.

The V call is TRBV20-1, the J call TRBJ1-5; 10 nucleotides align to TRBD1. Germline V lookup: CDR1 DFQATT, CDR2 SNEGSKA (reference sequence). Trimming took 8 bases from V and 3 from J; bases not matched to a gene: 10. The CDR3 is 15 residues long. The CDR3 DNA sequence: TGCAGTACCATCCGGGACAGGGGCTTCAATCAGCCCCAGCATTTT. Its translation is CSTIRDRGFNQPQHF.

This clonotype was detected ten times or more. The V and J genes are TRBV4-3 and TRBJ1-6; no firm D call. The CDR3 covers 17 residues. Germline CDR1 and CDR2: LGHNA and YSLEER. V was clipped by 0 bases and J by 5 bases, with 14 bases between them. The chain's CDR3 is CASSQEVQVLDNSPLHF. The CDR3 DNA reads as TGCGCCAGCAGCCAAGAAGTCCAGGTTCTGGATAATTCACCCCTCCACTTT.

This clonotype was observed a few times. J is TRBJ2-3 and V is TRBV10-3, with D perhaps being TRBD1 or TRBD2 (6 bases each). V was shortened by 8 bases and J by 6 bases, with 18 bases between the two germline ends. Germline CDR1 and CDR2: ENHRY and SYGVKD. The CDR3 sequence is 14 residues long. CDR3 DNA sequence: TGTGCCATCGCCCCGGGGGCGGCCGGTGATACGCAGTATTTT. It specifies CAIAPGAAGDTQYF.

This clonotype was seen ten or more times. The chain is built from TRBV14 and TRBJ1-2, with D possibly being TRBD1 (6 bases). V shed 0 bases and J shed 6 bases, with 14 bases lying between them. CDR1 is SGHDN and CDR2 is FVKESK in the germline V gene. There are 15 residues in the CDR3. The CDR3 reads CASSQDDRIINGYTF. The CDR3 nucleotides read TGTGCCAGCAGCCAAGACGACAGGATCATTAATGGCTACACCTTC.

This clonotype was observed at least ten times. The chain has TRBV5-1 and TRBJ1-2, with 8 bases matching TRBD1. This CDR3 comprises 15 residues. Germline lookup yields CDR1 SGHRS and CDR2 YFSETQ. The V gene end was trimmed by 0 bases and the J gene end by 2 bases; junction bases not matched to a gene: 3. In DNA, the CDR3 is TGCGCCAGCAGCTTGGTGGCAGGGGGCAACTATGGCTACACCTTC. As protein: CASSLVAGGNYGYTF.

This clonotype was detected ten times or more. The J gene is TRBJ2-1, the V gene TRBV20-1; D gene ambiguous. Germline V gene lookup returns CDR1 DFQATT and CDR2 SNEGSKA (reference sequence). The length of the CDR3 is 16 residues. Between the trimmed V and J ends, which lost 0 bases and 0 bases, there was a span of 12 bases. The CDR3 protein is CSARDPGPSSYNEQFF. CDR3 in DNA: TGCAGTGCTAGAGATCCCGGGCCTAGCTCCTACAATGAGCAGTTCTTC.

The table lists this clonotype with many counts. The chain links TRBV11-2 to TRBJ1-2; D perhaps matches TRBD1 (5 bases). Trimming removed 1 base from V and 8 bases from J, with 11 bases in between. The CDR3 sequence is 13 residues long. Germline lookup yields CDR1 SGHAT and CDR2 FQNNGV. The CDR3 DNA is TGTGCCAGCAGCTTAGTGGCAGGGCAAGGCTACACCTTC. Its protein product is CASSLVAGQGYTF.

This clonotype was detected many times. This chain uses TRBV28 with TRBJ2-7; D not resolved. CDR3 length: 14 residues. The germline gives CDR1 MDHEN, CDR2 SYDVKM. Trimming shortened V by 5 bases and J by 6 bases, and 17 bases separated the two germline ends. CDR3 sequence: CASSPPRSISEQYF. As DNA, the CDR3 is TGTGCCAGCAGTCCCCCCCGCAGTATCTCCGAGCAGTACTTC.

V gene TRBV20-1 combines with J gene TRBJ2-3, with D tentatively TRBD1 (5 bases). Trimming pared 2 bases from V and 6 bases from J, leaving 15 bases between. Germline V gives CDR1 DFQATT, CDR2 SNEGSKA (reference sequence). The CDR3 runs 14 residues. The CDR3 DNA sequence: TGCAGTGCTAGAAGGCAGGGCCATTGGGATACGCAGTATTTT. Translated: CSARRQGHWDTQYF.

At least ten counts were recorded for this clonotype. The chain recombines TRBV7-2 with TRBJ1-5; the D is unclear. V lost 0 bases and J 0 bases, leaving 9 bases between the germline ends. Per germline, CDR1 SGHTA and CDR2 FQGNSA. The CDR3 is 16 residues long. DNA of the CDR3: TGTGCCAGCAGCTTAGCGCTCAGATATAGCAATCAGCCCCAGCATTTT. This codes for CASSLALRYSNQPQHF.

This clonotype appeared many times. Here the CDR3 reads CASSLYGGELFF. CDR3 DNA sequence: TGTGCCAGCAGCTTATACGGCGGGGAGCTGTTTTTT. The chain uses TRBV7-2 and TRBJ2-2; D is undetermined. The V gene's germline CDR1 is SGHTA and CDR2 FQGNSA. V was trimmed by 2 bases and J by 7 bases, leaving 5 bases between them. This CDR3 comprises 12 residues.

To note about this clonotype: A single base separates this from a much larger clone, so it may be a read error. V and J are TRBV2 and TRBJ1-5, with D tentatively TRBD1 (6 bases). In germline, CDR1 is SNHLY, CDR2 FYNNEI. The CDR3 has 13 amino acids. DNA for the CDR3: TGTGTCAGCAGTGGAGAGGGGGATCAGCCCCAGCATTTT. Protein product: CVSSGEGDQPQHF.